This T cell receptor beta chain was found in a study of beta chain features in type 1 diabetes. Overall study findings and caveats: TCRB CDR3s from Type 1 diabetes patients were moderately but significantly shorter in all four CD4+ subsets.

This clone was detected only a few times. Its antigen is still unknown. Of the isolated RNA, all was reverse transcribed, and so the sequenced material was expressed TCRB transcripts. TCRdb keeps only in-frame clones here, not all; method: immunoSEQ multiplex PCR. The sample has roughly 180,000 clones, roughly 8% seen once. The source of this sequence is a woman in her 40s with type 1 diabetes. The sample taken for sequencing was central memory CD4+ T cells from blood.

CDR3 region: CASSSWTSGPYEQYF. The CDR3 nucleotides are TGTGCCAGCAGCTCCTGGACTAGCGGTCCCTACGAGCAGTACTTC. The rearrangement uses TRBV7-3 and TRBJ2-7, with 10 positions matching TRBD2. Germline-derived CDR1 and CDR2 are SGHTA and FQGTGA. The CDR3 extends over 15 amino acids. The V segment lost 4 bases and the J segment 2 bases; nucleotides outside the gene matches: 5.